One and the same sample provided the 28 T cell receptor beta chains below, sequenced in a study of identical twins (dated by TCRdb to the mid-2010s). The library was generated by 5' RACE. The sequencer was an Illumina HiSeq 2000. TCRdb passed the public sequencing reads through fastp at Q25 and MiXCR, retaining productive beta sequences. Here each entry gathers all rows of one CDR3 protein and keeps the most common genes and DNA. The sample has 690,000 or so distinct CDR3 sequences on record, 5.5% to 7.5% of them singletons. The top ten clonotypes cover roughly 1.8% of the sample. Source material: naive T cells sorted from blood. Read against the paper, the sample's cell subset or site label means: cells isolated with a human naive T-cell isolation kit. Receptor source: a man younger than 35 in good health.

The genes are TRBV2 and TRBJ2-2, with 10 bases aligning to TRBD1. Trimming cost V 10 bases and J 4 bases; bases outside gene matches: 3. The CDR3 consists of 13 residues. Germline V gene lookup returns CDR1 SNHLY and CDR2 FYNNEI. The CDR3 DNA sequence: TGTGCCAAGACAGGGGGCGTCACCGGGGAGCTGTTTTTT. Its protein product is CAKTGGVTGELFF.

CDR3 residues: CASSLVYRDRSSGNTIYF. The CDR3 DNA is TGTGCCAGCAGCTTAGTATACCGGGACAGGAGCTCTGGAAACACCATATATTTT. V and J are TRBV7-8 and TRBJ1-3; 8 nucleotides agree with TRBD1. CDR1 is SGHVS, CDR2 FQNEAQ, per germline. The CDR3 is 18 residues long. V shed 1 base, J shed 0 bases, and the junction held 8 bases outside the gene matches.

The chain uses TRBV30 and TRBJ1-5; D is possibly TRBD1 (6 bases). V lost 2 bases, J lost 4 bases, and 9 bases lay in between. The length of the CDR3 is 13 residues. Germline CDR1 reads GTSNPN; CDR2 reads SVGIG (reference sequence). CDR3 sequence reads: CAWSIQGNQPQHF. CDR3 in DNA: TGTGCCTGGAGTATTCAGGGGAATCAGCCCCAGCATTTT.

Only a few counts were recorded for this clonotype. The CDR3 coding sequence is TGTGCCAGCTCGCCATGGGGGGGCCCGACAGATACGCAGTATTTT. Its protein product is CASSPWGGPTDTQYF. The chain uses TRBV18 and TRBJ2-3; perhaps TRBD2 as D (7 bases). Between the trimmed V and J ends, which lost 6 bases and 3 bases, there was a span of 16 bases. The CDR3 has 15 residues. Germline V gene data show CDR1 as KGHSH and CDR2 as LQKENI.

This clonotype was counted between two and nine times. This chain connects TRBV18 to TRBJ1-5; 8 bases are a match to TRBD1. V trimming: 3 bases; J trimming: 6 bases; junction bases outside the gene matches: 7. The CDR3 sequence is 15 residues long. CDR1 and CDR2 from the germline V gene are KGHSH and LQKENI. CDR3 DNA sequence: TGTGCCAGCTCACCGGGGACAGGAGTCGGTCAGCCCCAGCATTTT. Residues: CASSPGTGVGQPQHF.

This clonotype was recorded many times. This chain links TRBV29-1 with TRBJ1-1; D is undetermined. Germline V gene data show CDR1 as SQVTM and CDR2 as ANQGSEA. The length of the CDR3 is 8 residues. V shed 4 bases and J shed 8 bases, with 2 bases lying between them. CDR3 sequence: CSVGEAFF. Here the CDR3 DNA reads TGCAGCGTTGGGGAAGCTTTCTTT.

This clonotype has ten or more counts. The chain couples TRBV5-5 to TRBJ1-3, with a possible D match to TRBD1 (5 bases). Germline V lookup: CDR1 SGHKS, CDR2 YYEKEE (reference sequence). The CDR3 has 16 amino acids. Deletions cut 0 bases from V and 0 bases from J, with 10 bases between. CDR3 in amino acids: CASSLVAGSSGNTIYF. CDR3 nucleotide sequence: TGTGCCAGCAGCTTGGTAGCAGGGAGCTCTGGAAACACCATATATTTT.

This rearrangement joins TRBV7-8 to TRBJ2-1, with D perhaps TRBD1 (5 bases). This CDR3 comprises 13 residues. V was clipped by 0 bases and J by 7 bases, with 7 bases between them. Germline CDR1 is SGHVS and CDR2 is FQNEAQ. CDR3 in DNA: TGTGCCAGCAGCTTAGCGAACAGGAATGAGCAGTTCTTC. This sequence encodes CASSLANRNEQFF.

The sample holds one count of this clonotype. Because the CDR3 is missing its conserved closing phenylalanine or tryptophan, this is likely a read error. The J gene is TRBJ1-2, the V gene TRBV12-3 or TRBV12-4; a possible D gene is TRBD1 (5 bases). V was trimmed by 5 bases and J by 8 bases, leaving 18 bases between them. This CDR3 is built from 14 residues. CDR3 sequence: CASSQTGTVYGYTS. The CDR3 nucleotides read TGTGCCAGCAGTCAAACCGGGACGGTGTACGGCTACACCTCC.

This clonotype appeared a few times. This chain connects TRBV7-9 to TRBJ1-5; 7 positions match TRBD1. The germline V gene has CDR1 SEHNR and CDR2 FQNEAQ (reference sequence). There are 17 residues in the CDR3. Trimming cost V 5 bases and J 0 bases; bases outside gene matches: 10. CDR3 residues: CASSPGTAVLSNQPQHF. The CDR3 DNA follows: TGTGCCAGCAGCCCTGGGACAGCCGTCCTTAGCAATCAGCCCCAGCATTTT.

This clonotype came up many times. The V call is TRBV11-1, the J call TRBJ1-4, with TRBD1 matching over 7 bases. Germline-derived CDR1 and CDR2 are SGHAT and FQDESV (reference sequence). The ends lost 4 bases at V and 0 bases at J; junction bases unmatched: 14. This CDR3 contains 19 residues. The CDR3 nucleotides read TGTGCCAGCAGCTCGACCCCGGGACAGACTAACCCAACTAATGAAAAACTGTTTTTT. This translates into CASSSTPGQTNPTNEKLFF.

The sample holds a few counts of this clonotype. The chain uses TRBV6-5 and TRBJ2-1, with D possibly matching TRBD2 (5 bases). Germline CDR1 MNHEY, CDR2 SVGAGI. This CDR3 is built from 16 residues. V was cut by 0 bases and J by 8 bases, with 17 bases left in between. CDR3 bases: TGTGCCAGCAGTTACTCGATGGTGGGAGTCGGGGATGAGCAGTTCTTC. Its translation: CASSYSMVGVGDEQFF.

This clonotype has ten or more counts. This chain links TRBV7-8 with TRBJ1-5; a possible D gene is TRBD1 (5 bases). V was pared by 0 bases and J by 5 bases, with 11 bases between. CDR3 size: 15 residues. The V gene's germline CDR1 is SGHVS and CDR2 FQNEAQ. CDR3 nucleotides: TGTGCCAGCAGCTTAGCGCTAAGAGGGGATCAGCCCCAGCATTTT. It codes for CASSLALRGDQPQHF. Drawing the rest from reference TRBV7-8 and TRBJ1-5, the complete variable domain is GAGVSQSPRYKVAKRGQDVALRCDPISGHVSLFWYQQALGQGPEFLTYFQNEAQLDKSGLPSDRFFAERPEGSVSTLKIQRTQQEDSAVYLCASSLALRGDQPQHFGDGTRLSIL.

The sample holds many counts of this clonotype. The CDR3 loop reads CASSQDRTGSTDTQYF. The CDR3 DNA reads TGTGCCAGCAGCCAAGATAGGACGGGCAGCACAGATACGCAGTATTTT. The chain employs TRBV4-2 and TRBJ2-3; D not certain. The germline V gene encodes CDR1 LGHNA and CDR2 YNFKEQ. The CDR3 totals 16 residues. Trimming took off 0 bases at V and 0 bases at J, with 10 bases between the two ends.

This clonotype was picked up many times. CDR3 residues: CASSPSSGSQETQYF. CDR3 nucleotides: TGCGCCAGCAGCCCCTCAAGCGGTTCCCAAGAGACCCAGTACTTC. The chain employs TRBV4-3 and TRBJ2-5, with a possible D match to TRBD2 (5 bases). Germline V gives CDR1 LGHNA, CDR2 YSLEER. The CDR3 consists of 15 residues. V was trimmed by 4 bases and J by 1 base, leaving 13 bases between them.

At least ten counts were recorded for this clonotype. The chain carries TRBV7-9 and TRBJ2-7; D may match TRBD1 or TRBD2 (5 bases each). Trimming stripped 7 bases from V and 3 bases from J, with 16 bases between. Germline V lookup: CDR1 SEHNR, CDR2 FQNEAQ (reference sequence). The CDR3 is 14 amino acids. Here the CDR3 reads CASTRTGTNYEQYF. The CDR3 nucleotides read TGTGCCAGCACCCGGACCGGGACCAACTACGAGCAGTACTTC.

This clonotype was picked up a small number of times. V and J are TRBV27 and TRBJ2-3; the D gene is possibly TRBD1 (6 bases). V gave up 7 bases and J gave up 3 bases, with 17 bases separating them. This CDR3 has 15 residues. Germline assignment: CDR1 MNHEY and CDR2 SMNVEV (reference sequence). CDR3 region: CASNPDRSRTDTQYF. CDR3 in DNA: TGTGCCAGCAATCCGGACAGATCCAGGACAGATACGCAGTATTTT.

This clonotype has just a few counts. The rearrangement links TRBV25-1 to TRBJ2-7; D not certain. The CDR3 sequence is 14 residues long. Trimming cost V 5 bases and J 3 bases, with 14 bases left between them. Germline CDR1 is MGHDK and CDR2 is SYGVNS. The CDR3 here is CASSSSGPFYEQYV. The CDR3, as DNA: TGTGCCAGCAGTTCATCTGGACCGTTCTACGAGCAGTACGTC.

This clonotype appeared a few times. CDR3 in amino acids: CSARDPGQSYEQYF. CDR3 sequence (DNA): TGCAGTGCTAGAGACCCCGGACAATCCTACGAGCAGTACTTC. The chain uses TRBV20-1 and TRBJ2-7, with a possible D match to TRBD1 (5 bases). Germline V CDR1 and CDR2: DFQATT, SNEGSKA (reference sequence). This CDR3 contains 14 residues. Deletions cut 0 bases from V and 1 base from J, with 10 bases between.

In this sample, this clonotype turned up many times. The chain uses TRBV6-2 or TRBV6-3 and TRBJ1-5; the D gene is possibly TRBD1 (6 bases). This CDR3 has 20 amino acids. Germline CDR1 MNHEY, CDR2 SVGEGT. V lost 7 bases and J 0 bases, leaving 28 bases between the germline ends. The CDR3 DNA is TGTGCCAGCAACTACAGGGCCGGGGACGGGAACTTTTATAGCAATCAGCCCCAGCATTTT. It yields the protein CASNYRAGDGNFYSNQPQHF.

This clonotype was counted ten times or more. This chain links TRBV7-8 with TRBJ1-2; D unclear. The V and J ends lost 1 base and 3 bases respectively, with 12 bases between them. The CDR3 has 15 amino acids. Germline CDR1 and CDR2: SGHVS and FQNEAQ. Written as DNA, the CDR3 is TGTGCCAGCAGCTTAGAAGACGGAGGCTACTATGGCTACACCTTC. Its protein product is CASSLEDGGYYGYTF.

This clonotype was observed at least ten times. This sequence joins TRBV12-3 or TRBV12-4 and TRBJ2-2; TRBD1 agrees at 8 bases. V was pared by 4 bases and J by 4 bases, with 2 bases of the junction left unmatched. This CDR3 comprises 14 residues. CDR3 DNA: TGTGCCAGCAGTTCCGACAGGGGCACCGGGGAGCTGTTTTTT. Amino acid sequence: CASSSDRGTGELFF.

This clonotype was picked up many times. The rearrangement uses TRBV6-1 and TRBJ1-5, with TRBD1 matching 8 bases. This CDR3 is 12 amino acids long. Trimming cost V 8 bases and J 4 bases; bases outside gene matches: 1. CDR1 and CDR2 (germline): MNHNS, SASEGT. CDR3 DNA: TGTGCCAGCGGACAGGGTAATCAGCCCCAGCATTTT. It specifies CASGQGNQPQHF.

The genes are TRBV10-3 and TRBJ2-7, with TRBD1 matching over 10 bases. The CDR3 contains 15 residues. CDR1 ENHRY and CDR2 SYGVKD come from the germline V gene. Trimming took 4 bases from V and 6 from J; bases not matched to a gene: 9. CDR3 DNA: TGTGCCATCAGTGCTGGGACAGGGGCAGCTTCCGAGCAGTACTTC. This sequence encodes CAISAGTGAASEQYF.

As concerns this clonotype: This could be a read error, since a much larger clone is one nucleotide away. Here the CDR3 reads CPSSATSGPFPTVKLFF. CDR3 sequence (DNA): TGTCCCAGCAGCGCCACTAGCGGCCCTTTCCCGACCGTTAAGCTGTTTTTT. The chain combines TRBV7-6 with TRBJ2-2; TRBD2 aligns across 8 bases. The CDR3 sequence is 17 residues long. Per the germline V gene, CDR1 is SGHVS and CDR2 is FNYEAQ.

The V and J genes are TRBV7-9 and TRBJ1-2; D not certain. The V end was cut by 6 bases, the J end by 0 bases, with 14 bases between. The CDR3 runs to 15 residues. Germline values: CDR1 SEHNR, CDR2 FQNEAQ (reference sequence). The DNA for the CDR3 is TGTGCCAGCAGGTTACCCAGGAGTACTAACTATGGCTACACCTTC. The encoded protein is CASRLPRSTNYGYTF.

This chain links TRBV12-3 or TRBV12-4 with TRBJ1-1; D remains ambiguous. This CDR3 has 15 residues. V was pared by 6 bases and J by 4 bases, with 18 bases between. CDR3 in DNA: TGTGCCAGCAGCTTGCTAATAAGGGCTTCCACTGAAGCTTTCTTT. Translation gives CASSLLIRASTEAFF.

The genes are TRBV12-3 or TRBV12-4 and TRBJ2-1; D is possibly TRBD2 (5 bases). This CDR3 has 17 amino acids. The V end was cut by 2 bases, the J end by 0 bases, with 14 bases between. CDR3 region: CASSLWRSKSSYNEQFF. CDR3 nucleotides: TGTGCCAGCAGTTTATGGAGGAGTAAGAGCTCCTACAATGAGCAGTTCTTC.